The 22 T cell receptor beta chains below come from one sample, sequenced in a study of T cells in Graves' hyperthyroidism and ophthalmopathy. Using RNA transcripts as the source, TCR beta CDR3 regions were amplified. First-round RT-PCR targeting the TCR CDR3 was performed with the HTBI primer set. A single record per CDR3 protein comes from TCRdb applying MiXCR to the multiplex PCR reads. Among approximately 330,000 distinct CDR3 sequences listed, 21% were seen once. Sequenced: blood. These receptors originate from a woman between 45 and 65 years old with Graves' hyperthyroidism.

There are a few counts of this clonotype. A much larger clone differs from this one at a single base, so this may be a read error. The J gene is TRBJ1-2, the V gene TRBV18; D gene uncertain. Germline loops: CDR1 KGHSH, CDR2 LQKENI. The CDR3 loop spans 12 amino acids. The CDR3 protein is CASSPGEYVYTF. The CDR3 DNA is TGTGCCAGCTCACCAGGGGAGTATGTCTACACCTTC.

This clonotype appeared many times. The rearrangement uses TRBV6-5 and TRBJ2-5, with unresolved D. Germline CDR1 is MNHEY and CDR2 is SVGAGI. CDR3 size: 14 residues. V shed 0 bases and J shed 0 bases, with 5 bases lying between them. The DNA of the CDR3 is TGTGCCAGCAGTTACTCAGGTCACCAAGAGACCCAGTACTTC. As protein: CASSYSGHQETQYF.

This clonotype appeared many times. The rearrangement uses TRBV5-1 and TRBJ2-1, with TRBD1 matching over 8 bases. Trimming removed 0 bases from V and 8 bases from J; junction bases left unmatched: 4. The CDR3 extends over 14 amino acids. The germline gives CDR1 SGHRS, CDR2 YFSETQ. The CDR3 sequence is CASSLEDREDEQFF. In nucleotides, the CDR3 is TGCGCCAGCAGCTTGGAGGACAGGGAAGATGAGCAGTTCTTC.

In this sample, this clonotype turned up a few times. The J gene is TRBJ1-3, the V gene TRBV6-1; no definite D call. This CDR3 has 14 amino acids. V lost 6 bases and J 2 bases, leaving 11 bases between the germline ends. Germline V CDR1 and CDR2: MNHNS, SASEGT. The CDR3 DNA follows: TGTGCCAGCAGCATACATCGGACTGGAAACACCATATATTTT. This encodes CASSIHRTGNTIYF.

This clonotype was recorded at least ten times. This chain joins TRBV28 and TRBJ1-1, with no clear D. V was cut by 5 bases and J by 8 bases, with 9 bases left in between. The CDR3 is 11 residues long. Per germline, CDR1 MDHEN and CDR2 SYDVKM. This chain's CDR3 is CASSAPPEAFF. In DNA, the CDR3 is TGTGCCAGCAGTGCGCCACCCGAAGCTTTCTTT. The entire variable domain, with the rest obtained from reference TRBV28 and TRBJ1-1, is as follows: DVKVTQSSRYLVKRTGEKVFLECVQDMDHENMFWYRQDPGLGLRLIYFSYDVKMKEKGDIPEGYSVSREKKERFSLILESASTNQTSMYLCASSAPPEAFFGQGTRLTVV.

This clonotype was found many times. The rearrangement links TRBV28 to TRBJ2-1; D might be TRBD2 (6 bases). V was shortened by 3 bases and J by 12 bases, with 9 bases between the two germline ends. Germline V gene lookup returns CDR1 MDHEN and CDR2 SYDVKM. The CDR3 contains 11 residues. The CDR3 reads CASSFTGGQFF. The CDR3 nucleotides are TGTGCCAGCAGTTTTACCGGGGGGCAGTTCTTC.

The genes are TRBV13 and TRBJ2-7, with TRBD1 matching over 7 bases. V shed 4 bases, J shed 5 bases, and the junction held 8 bases outside the gene matches. Germline CDR1 PRHDT, CDR2 FYEKMQ (reference sequence). The CDR3 is 14 residues long. The CDR3 loop is CASSSGTAIHEQYF. In nucleotides, the CDR3 is TGTGCCAGCAGCTCCGGGACAGCCATCCACGAGCAGTACTTC.

V is TRBV11-2 and J is TRBJ2-1; D might be TRBD1 (6 bases). Germline CDR1 is SGHAT and CDR2 is FQNNGV. CDR3 length: 17 amino acids. V gave up 1 base and J gave up 4 bases, with 17 bases separating them. This chain's CDR3 is CASSLVTGRRWYNEQFF. CDR3 bases: TGTGCCAGCAGCTTAGTGACAGGAAGGAGGTGGTACAATGAGCAGTTCTTC. Together with reference TRBV11-2 and TRBJ2-1, the CDR3 gives the full variable domain: EAGVAQSPRYKIIEKRQSVAFWCNPISGHATLYWYQQILGQGPKLLIQFQNNGVVDDSQLPKDRFSAERLKGVDSTLKIQPAKLEDSAVYLCASSLVTGRRWYNEQFFGPGTRLTVL.

This clonotype was seen ten or more times. The chain carries TRBV11-2 and TRBJ2-7; possibly TRBD2 for D (7 bases). Per the germline V gene, CDR1 is SGHAT and CDR2 is FQNNGV. V dropped 5 bases and J dropped 0 bases, with 20 bases sitting between them. This CDR3 is 17 amino acids long. The CDR3 here is CASSHPQGLLSSYEQYF. CDR3 DNA: TGTGCCAGCAGCCATCCACAGGGACTATTGAGCTCCTACGAGCAGTACTTC.

This clonotype has a count of ten or more. The gene calls are TRBV7-2 and TRBJ2-3; D is uncertain. The V and J ends lost 7 bases and 3 bases respectively, with 11 bases between them. The germline gives CDR1 SGHTA, CDR2 FQGNSA. The CDR3 covers 13 residues. The CDR3 nucleotides read TGTGCCAGCATCCAACCGGCTACAGATACGCAGTATTTT. The encoded protein is CASIQPATDTQYF.

This clonotype was counted at least ten times. The rearrangement links TRBV5-1 to TRBJ2-7, with 13 bases identical to TRBD2. The germline CDR1 and CDR2 sequences are SGHRS and YFSETQ. The CDR3 runs 15 residues. Germline trimming cut 3 bases from V and 5 bases from J; bases unmatched to any gene: 5. CDR3 in DNA: TGCGCCAGCAGCTCGGGACTAGCGGGGACCCACGAGCAGTACTTC. It yields the protein CASSSGLAGTHEQYF.

This clonotype came up many times. The gene calls are TRBV7-3 and TRBJ2-3, with 8 bases aligning to TRBD2. The CDR3 contains 15 residues. CDR1 SGHTA and CDR2 FQGTGA come from the germline V gene. The trim removed 1 base at V and 3 bases at J, leaving 3 bases unmatched. This CDR3 is CASSLSSGNTDTQYF. CDR3 DNA sequence: TGTGCCAGCAGCTTAAGTAGCGGGAATACAGATACGCAGTATTTT.

This clonotype was seen more than once but under ten times. The chain is built from TRBV3-1 and TRBJ2-1, with TRBD2 matching over 7 bases. The CDR3 consists of 16 residues. Germline loops: CDR1 LGHDT, CDR2 YNNKEL (reference sequence). With V trimmed by 5 bases and J by 2 bases, 9 bases remained unmatched. The CDR3 DNA follows: TGTGCCAGCAGCTATCGACGGGGAGGGGCCTACAATGAGCAGTTCTTC. This sequence encodes CASSYRRGGAYNEQFF.

This chain links TRBV6-1 with TRBJ2-3; 7 bases map to TRBD1. Germline values: CDR1 MNHNS, CDR2 SASEGT. The CDR3 extends over 15 amino acids. V lost 6 bases, J lost 2 bases, and 8 bases stayed unmatched. Here the CDR3 DNA reads TGTGCCAGCAGATTGAGGGACAGAAACACAGATACGCAGTATTTT. Translated, it gives CASRLRDRNTDTQYF.

This clonotype showed up many times. The chain's CDR3 is CSPRRDTYNEQFF. The CDR3 region has the DNA TGCAGCCCTAGGAGGGACACCTACAATGAGCAGTTCTTC. V usage is TRBV20-1 and J usage is TRBJ2-1, with D possibly being TRBD1 or TRBD2 (6 bases each). CDR3 size: 13 residues. Germline V gene sequence: CDR1 DFQATT, CDR2 SNEGSKA (reference sequence).

This clonotype showed up just a few times. J is TRBJ1-1 and V is TRBV5-1; tentative D call: TRBD1 (5 bases). Germline CDR1 and CDR2: SGHRS and YFSETQ. The CDR3 consists of 16 residues. Trimming left V 5 bases short and J 4 bases short, with 21 bases between. CDR3 DNA sequence: TGCGCCAGCAGGCCGGGTTCAGGAACGCAGGGCACTGAAGCTTTCTTT. Amino acids: CASRPGSGTQGTEAFF.

The chain combines TRBV7-2 with TRBJ2-2, with 7 bases identical to TRBD2. Losses at the gene ends were 6 bases for V and 3 bases for J; bases not matched to a gene: 7. Germline V gene sequence: CDR1 SGHTA, CDR2 FQGNSA. There are 15 residues in the CDR3. CDR3 residues: CASRREPRDTGELFF. CDR3 sequence (DNA): TGTGCCAGCAGGCGGGAGCCTCGTGACACCGGGGAGCTGTTTTTT.

This rearrangement joins TRBV30 to TRBJ2-5; D might be TRBD1 or TRBD2, each matching 6 bases. The CDR3 has 14 residues. Germline assignment: CDR1 GTSNPN and CDR2 SVGIG (reference sequence). Trimming pared 2 bases from V and 7 bases from J, leaving 17 bases between. The CDR3 DNA reads TGTGCCTGGAGTAGGATCGGGGGCCGGGCGACCCAGTACTTC. Its translation is CAWSRIGGRATQYF.

The V call is TRBV20-1, the J call TRBJ2-7; TRBD2 matches 13 bases. Trimming took 7 bases from V and 2 from J; bases not matched to a gene: 11. Germline assignment: CDR1 DFQATT and CDR2 SNEGSKA (reference sequence). The CDR3 is made up of 16 amino acids. The CDR3 coding sequence is TGCAGTGTCGGTGACAGAGGGACTAGCGGGGCCTACGAGCAGTACTTC. Protein product: CSVGDRGTSGAYEQYF.

V and J are TRBV4-2 and TRBJ2-7; tentative D call: TRBD1 (5 bases). Per germline, CDR1 LGHNA and CDR2 YNFKEQ. V dropped 1 base and J dropped 5 bases, with 12 bases sitting between them. CDR3 length equals 14 residues. The CDR3 bases are TGTGCCAGCAGCCAAGCAGGGATAAGCGACGAGCAGTACTTC. This gives the protein CASSQAGISDEQYF.

In this sample, this clonotype turned up many times. The J gene is TRBJ2-7, the V gene TRBV6-1, with TRBD1 as a possible D gene (6 bases). The CDR3 runs 13 residues. Germline V gives CDR1 MNHNS, CDR2 SASEGT. Trimming cost V 6 bases and J 3 bases, with 12 bases left between them. The CDR3 is CASSHEQGYEQYF. CDR3 DNA sequence: TGTGCCAGCAGCCACGAACAGGGCTACGAGCAGTACTTC.

In its sample, this clonotype was seen once. A read error is possible here, since a much larger clone lies one base away. The chain combines TRBV20-1 with TRBJ1-1; D gene uncertain. CDR1 DFQATT and CDR2 SNEGSKA come from the germline V gene (reference sequence). This CDR3 comprises 13 residues. This CDR3 is CSARGSMNTEAIF. For the CDR3, the DNA is TGCAGTGCTAGGGGGAGCATGAACACTGAAGCTATCTTT.